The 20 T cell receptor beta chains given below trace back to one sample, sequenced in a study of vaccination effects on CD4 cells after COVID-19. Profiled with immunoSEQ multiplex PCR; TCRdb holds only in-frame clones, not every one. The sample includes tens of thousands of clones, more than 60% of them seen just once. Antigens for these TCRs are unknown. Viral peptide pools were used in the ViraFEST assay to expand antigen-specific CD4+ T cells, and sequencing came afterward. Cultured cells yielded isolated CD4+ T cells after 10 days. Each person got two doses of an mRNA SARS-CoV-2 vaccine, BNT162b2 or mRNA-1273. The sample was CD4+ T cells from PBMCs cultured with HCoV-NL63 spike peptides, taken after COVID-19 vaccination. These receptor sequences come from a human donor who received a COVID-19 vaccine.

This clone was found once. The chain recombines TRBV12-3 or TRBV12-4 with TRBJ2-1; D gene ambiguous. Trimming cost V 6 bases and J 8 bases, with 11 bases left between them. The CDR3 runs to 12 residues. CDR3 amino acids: CASSQRRDEQFF. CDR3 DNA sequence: TGTGCCAGCAGCCAAAGGCGCGATGAGCAGTTCTTC.

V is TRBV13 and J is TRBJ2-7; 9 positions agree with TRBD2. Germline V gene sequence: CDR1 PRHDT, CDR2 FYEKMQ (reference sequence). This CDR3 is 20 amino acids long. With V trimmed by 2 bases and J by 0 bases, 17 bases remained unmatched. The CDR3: CASSLSPLGSGSTSSYEQYF. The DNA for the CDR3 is TGTGCCAGCAGCTTAAGCCCGCTGGGTAGCGGGAGTACCAGCTCCTACGAGCAGTACTTC.

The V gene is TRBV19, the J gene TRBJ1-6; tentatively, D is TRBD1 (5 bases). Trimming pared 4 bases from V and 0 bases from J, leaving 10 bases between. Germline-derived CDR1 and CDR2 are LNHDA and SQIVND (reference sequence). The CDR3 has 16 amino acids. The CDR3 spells CASSRQGLSYNSPLHF. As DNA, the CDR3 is TGTGCCAGTAGTAGGCAGGGCCTCTCCTATAATTCACCCCTCCACTTT.

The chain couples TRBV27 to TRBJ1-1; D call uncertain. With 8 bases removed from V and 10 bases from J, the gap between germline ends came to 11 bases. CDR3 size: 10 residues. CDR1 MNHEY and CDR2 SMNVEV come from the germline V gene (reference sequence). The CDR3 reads CASGGSGAFF. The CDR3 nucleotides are TGTGCCAGCGGAGGGAGTGGAGCTTTCTTT.

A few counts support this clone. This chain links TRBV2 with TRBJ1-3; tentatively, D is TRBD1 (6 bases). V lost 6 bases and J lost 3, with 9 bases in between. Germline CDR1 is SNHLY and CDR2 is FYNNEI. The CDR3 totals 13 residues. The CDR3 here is CASSGQNGNTIYF. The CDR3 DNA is TGTGCCAGCAGCGGACAGAATGGAAACACCATATATTTT.

Here the CDR3 reads CASSQFSLAGTEQYF. The DNA of the CDR3 is TGCGCCAGCAGCCAGTTCTCCCTAGCGGGAACCGAGCAGTACTTC. This chain links TRBV4-1 with TRBJ2-7; 9 bases fit TRBD2. V lost 3 bases to trimming and J lost 6 bases; unmatched junction nucleotides: 9. The CDR3 extends over 15 amino acids. Per germline, CDR1 MGHRA and CDR2 YSYEKL.

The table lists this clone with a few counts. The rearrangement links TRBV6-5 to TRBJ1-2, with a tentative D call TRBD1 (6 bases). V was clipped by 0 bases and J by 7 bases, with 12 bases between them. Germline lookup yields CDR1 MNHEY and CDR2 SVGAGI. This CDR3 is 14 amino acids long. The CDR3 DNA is TGTGCCAGCAGTTACTCGCGTGGGACAACTGGCTACACCTTC. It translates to CASSYSRGTTGYTF.

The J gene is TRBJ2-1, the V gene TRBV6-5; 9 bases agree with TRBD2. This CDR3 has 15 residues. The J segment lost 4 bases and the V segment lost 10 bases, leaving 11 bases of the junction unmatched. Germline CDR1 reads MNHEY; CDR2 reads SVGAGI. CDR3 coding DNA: TGTGCCACACGACTAGCGGCTCCTTATTACAATGAGCAGTTCTTC. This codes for CATRLAAPYYNEQFF.

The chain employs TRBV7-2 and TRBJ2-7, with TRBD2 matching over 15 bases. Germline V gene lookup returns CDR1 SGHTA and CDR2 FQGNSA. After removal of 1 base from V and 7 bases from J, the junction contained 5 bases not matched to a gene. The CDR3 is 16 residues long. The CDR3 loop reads CASSLEGLAGGREQYF. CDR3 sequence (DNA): TGTGCCAGCAGCTTAGAAGGACTAGCGGGAGGGAGGGAGCAGTACTTC.

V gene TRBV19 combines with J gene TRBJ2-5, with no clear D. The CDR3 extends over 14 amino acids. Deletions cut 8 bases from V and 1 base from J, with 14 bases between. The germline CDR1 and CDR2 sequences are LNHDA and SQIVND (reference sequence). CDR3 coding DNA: TGTGCCAGTCAACCGACTCCTACCCAAGAGACCCAGTACTTC. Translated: CASQPTPTQETQYF.

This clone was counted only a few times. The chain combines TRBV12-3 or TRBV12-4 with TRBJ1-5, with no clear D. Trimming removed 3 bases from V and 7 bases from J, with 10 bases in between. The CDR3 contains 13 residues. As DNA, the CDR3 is TGTGCCAGCAGTTTCCTGGGTGGACAGCCCCAGCATTTT. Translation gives CASSFLGGQPQHF.

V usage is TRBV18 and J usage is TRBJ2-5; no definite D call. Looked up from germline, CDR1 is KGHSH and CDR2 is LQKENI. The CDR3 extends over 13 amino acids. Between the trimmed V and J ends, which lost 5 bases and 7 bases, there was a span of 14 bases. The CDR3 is CASSYASEGTQYF. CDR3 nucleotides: TGTGCCAGCTCATACGCCTCGGAAGGGACCCAGTACTTC. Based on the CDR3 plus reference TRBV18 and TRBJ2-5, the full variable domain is NAGVMQNPRHLVRRRGQEARLRCSPMKGHSHVYWYRQLPEEGLKFMVYLQKENIIDESGMPKERFSAEFPKEGPSILRIQQVVRGDSAAYFCASSYASEGTQYFGPGTRLLVL.

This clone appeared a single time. CDR3: CASSFRTGRVWNEQFF. CDR3 nucleotide sequence: TGTGCCAGCAGCTTCAGGACAGGGAGGGTGTGGAATGAGCAGTTCTTC. The J gene is TRBJ2-1, the V gene TRBV7-2, with D possibly TRBD1 on 8 matching bases. Germline V CDR1 and CDR2: SGHTA, FQGNSA. Trimming pared 3 bases from V and 7 bases from J, leaving 19 bases between. This CDR3 has 16 residues.

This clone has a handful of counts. CDR3 DNA sequence: TGCGCCAGCAGTGATCACGAACCAGGGGATGGGCGGTATTTT. It encodes CASSDHEPGDGRYF. The chain joins TRBV10-1 to TRBJ2-3, with a weak D call TRBD1 (6 bases). CDR1 is WNHNN, CDR2 SYGVQD, per germline (reference sequence). The CDR3 runs to 14 residues. Trimming pared 3 bases from V and 14 bases from J, leaving 21 bases between.

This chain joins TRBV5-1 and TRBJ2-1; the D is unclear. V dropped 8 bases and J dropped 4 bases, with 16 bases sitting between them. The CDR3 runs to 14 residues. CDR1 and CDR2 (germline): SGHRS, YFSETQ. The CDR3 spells CARPINIRYNEQFF. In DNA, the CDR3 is TGCGCCAGGCCCATTAACATTCGGTACAATGAGCAGTTCTTC.

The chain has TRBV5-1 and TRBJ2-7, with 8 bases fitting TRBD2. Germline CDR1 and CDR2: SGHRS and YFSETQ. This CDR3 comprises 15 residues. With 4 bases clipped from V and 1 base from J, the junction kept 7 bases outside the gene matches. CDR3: CASSGSGGLSYEQYF. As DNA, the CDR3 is TGCGCCAGCAGCGGAAGCGGGGGTCTTTCCTACGAGCAGTACTTC. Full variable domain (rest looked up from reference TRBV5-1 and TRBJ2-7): KAGVTQTPRYLIKTRGQQVTLSCSPISGHRSVSWYQQTPGQGLQFLFEYFSETQRNKGNFPGRFSGRQFSNSRSEMNVSTLELGDSALYLCASSGSGGLSYEQYFGPGTRLTVT.

This CDR3 reads CASSQDPFSGANVLTF. For the CDR3, the DNA is TGTGCCAGCAGCCAAGATCCCTTCTCTGGGGCCAACGTCCTGACTTTC. The V gene is TRBV3-1 (or the pseudogene TRBV3-2), the J gene TRBJ2-6; D is unresolved. V was trimmed by 0 bases and J by 0 bases, leaving 6 bases between them. CDR1 is LGHDT, CDR2 YNNKEL, per germline (reference sequence). The CDR3 has 16 residues.

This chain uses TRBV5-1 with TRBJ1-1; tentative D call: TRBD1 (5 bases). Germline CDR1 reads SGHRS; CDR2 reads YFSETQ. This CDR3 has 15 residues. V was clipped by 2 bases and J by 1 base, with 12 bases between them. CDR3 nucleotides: TGCGCCAGCAGCTTACAGGCCTTAAAGAACACTGAAGCTTTCTTT. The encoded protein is CASSLQALKNTEAFF.

CDR3 residues: CASSQIGQGMDIQYF. CDR3 DNA: TGTGCCAGCAGTCAGATTGGACAGGGGATGGACATTCAGTACTTC. The chain uses TRBV6-6 and TRBJ2-4; 9 bases align to TRBD1. Per germline, CDR1 MNHNY and CDR2 SVGAGI (reference sequence). This CDR3 is built from 15 residues. J gave up 8 bases and V 5 bases, and 10 bases lay outside the gene matches.

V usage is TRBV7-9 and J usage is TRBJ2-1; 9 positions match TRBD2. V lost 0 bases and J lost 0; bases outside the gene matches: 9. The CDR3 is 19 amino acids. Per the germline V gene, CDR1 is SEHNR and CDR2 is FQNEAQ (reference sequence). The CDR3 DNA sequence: TGTGCCAGCAGCTTAGCGAAACTAGCGGGCGCTAGCTCCTACAATGAGCAGTTCTTC. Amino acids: CASSLAKLAGASSYNEQFF.